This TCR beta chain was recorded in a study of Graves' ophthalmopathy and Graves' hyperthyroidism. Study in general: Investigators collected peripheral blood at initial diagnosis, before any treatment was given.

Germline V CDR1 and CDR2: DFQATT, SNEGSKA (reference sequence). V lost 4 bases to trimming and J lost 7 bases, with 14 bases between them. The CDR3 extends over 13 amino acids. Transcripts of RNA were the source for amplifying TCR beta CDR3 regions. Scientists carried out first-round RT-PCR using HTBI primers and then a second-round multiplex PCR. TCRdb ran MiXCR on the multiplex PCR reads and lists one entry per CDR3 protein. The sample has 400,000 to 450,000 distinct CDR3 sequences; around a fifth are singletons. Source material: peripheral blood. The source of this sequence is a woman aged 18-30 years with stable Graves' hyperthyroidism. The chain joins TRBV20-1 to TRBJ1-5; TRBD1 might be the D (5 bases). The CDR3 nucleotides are TGCAGTGCTAAGGTCGTGGGGGAACAGCCCCAGCATTTT. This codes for CSAKVVGEQPQHF.